The 23 T cell receptor beta chains below all came from one sample that was sequenced in a study of Ad26.COV2.S vaccination and SARS-CoV-2 variants. The assay was immunoSEQ multiplex PCR, and TCRdb's table has in-frame clones only and misses some. The sample includes some 520,000 clones, roughly 85% of them seen just once. Treatment meaning: around 19 received Ad26.COV2.S at low or high dose, single or two shots; about five received placebo; per-sample allocation not given. Sampling was done on day 63 after the first vaccine or placebo injection. Here the sequenced sample was peripheral blood, taken in a trial of Ad26.COV2.S vaccine versus placebo. These receptors were taken from a person aged 18-60 years who received the Ad26.COV2.S COVID-19 vaccine or a placebo.

J is TRBJ2-1 and V is TRBV24-1; 9 nucleotides agree with TRBD1. This CDR3 is 16 amino acids long. Germline CDR1 KGHDR, CDR2 SFDVKD. The ends lost 3 bases at V and 4 bases at J; junction bases unmatched: 6. The CDR3 loop reads CATSDTGTGRYNEQFF. For the CDR3, the DNA is TGTGCCACCAGTGATACCGGGACAGGGAGATACAATGAGCAGTTCTTC.

The chain has TRBV30 and TRBJ2-6, with D perhaps matching TRBD2 (6 bases). Trimming cost V 2 bases and J 0 bases, with 26 bases left between them. The V gene's germline CDR1 is GTSNPN and CDR2 SVGIG (reference sequence). The CDR3 has 21 residues. In DNA, the CDR3 is TGTGCCTGGAGTCGGCGGGCGGCTACGACTCCCGGGAGCTCTGGGGCCAACGTCCTGACTTTC. Protein product: CAWSRRAATTPGSSGANVLTF.

The J gene is TRBJ1-6, the V gene TRBV27; TRBD1 matches 8 bases. Trimming cost V 6 bases and J 10 bases; bases outside gene matches: 8. The CDR3 loop spans 14 amino acids. In germline, CDR1 is MNHEY, CDR2 SMNVEV (reference sequence). CDR3 DNA sequence: TGTGCCAGCAGGGCAGACAGGGGTGGGTCACCCCTCCACTTT. Its protein product is CASRADRGGSPLHF.

The gene calls are TRBV5-1 and TRBJ2-7; D perhaps matches TRBD2 (6 bases). There are 14 residues in the CDR3. Trimming removed 6 bases at V and 4 bases at J, with 17 bases between. Germline-derived CDR1 and CDR2 are SGHRS and YFSETQ. The CDR3 DNA sequence: TGCGCCAGCAACCCGACGGGGGATACGTACGAGCAGTACTTC. It translates to CASNPTGDTYEQYF.

This sequence joins TRBV12-3 or TRBV12-4 and TRBJ2-1; D is unresolved. Trimming removed 3 bases from V and 10 bases from J, with 7 bases in between. The CDR3 is 11 residues long. Here the CDR3 reads CASSFRWEQFF. The CDR3, as DNA: TGTGCCAGCAGTTTTCGGTGGGAGCAGTTCTTC.

The genes are TRBV30 and TRBJ2-5; the D gene is possibly TRBD1 (5 bases). Germline values: CDR1 GTSNPN, CDR2 SVGIG (reference sequence). V lost 0 bases and J lost 4, with 12 bases in between. The CDR3 length is 14 residues. The CDR3 DNA sequence: TGTGCCTGGAGTGTTAGGTCCAGGGTAGAGACCCAGTACTTC. It yields the protein CAWSVRSRVETQYF.

The V and J genes are TRBV20-1 and TRBJ1-5, with unresolved D. Between the trimmed V and J ends, which lost 3 bases and 2 bases, there was a span of 8 bases. Germline V gene sequence: CDR1 DFQATT, CDR2 SNEGSKA (reference sequence). This CDR3 has 13 amino acids. CDR3 bases: TGCAGTGCTAGTGGGCGGGGCAATCAGCCCCAGCATTTT. Protein sequence: CSASGRGNQPQHF.

This chain connects TRBV2 to TRBJ1-6; D is possibly TRBD1 (5 bases). The CDR3 contains 16 residues. Trimming took 7 bases from V and 3 from J, leaving 16 bases between them. Germline V CDR1 and CDR2: SNHLY, FYNNEI. In DNA form, the CDR3 reads TGTGCCAGCACCTACTCCGGGGGTGGCTATAATTCACCCCTCCACTTT. Its protein is CASTYSGGGYNSPLHF.

This clone has only a few counts. V usage is TRBV6-4 and J usage is TRBJ1-2; tentative D call: TRBD1 (6 bases). This CDR3 spans 14 amino acids. Germline V gene data show CDR1 as MRHNA and CDR2 as SNTAGT. Trimming took off 2 bases at V and 6 bases at J, with 13 bases between the two ends. CDR3 in amino acids: CASSDGEGVDGYTF. The DNA of the CDR3 is TGTGCCAGCAGTGACGGTGAGGGGGTGGATGGCTACACCTTC.

The gene calls are TRBV9 and TRBJ2-1; D possibly matches TRBD1 or TRBD2 (6 bases each). There are 17 residues in the CDR3. Germline loops: CDR1 SGDLS, CDR2 YYNGEE. Trimming took 4 bases from V and 0 from J, leaving 17 bases between them. The CDR3 bases are TGTGCCAGCAGCAACAGGGCGGCGGGGAGCTCCTACAATGAGCAGTTCTTC. Translating it yields CASSNRAAGSSYNEQFF.

The chain combines TRBV7-2 with TRBJ2-7; possible D gene TRBD2, 6 bases. Germline V gene sequence: CDR1 SGHTA, CDR2 FQGNSA. This CDR3 comprises 15 residues. V lost 7 bases and J 2 bases, leaving 18 bases between the germline ends. CDR3: CASTSGGALPYEQYF. As DNA, the CDR3 is TGTGCCAGCACCTCGGGCGGGGCTCTACCCTACGAGCAGTACTTC.

Turning to this clone: Different DNA sequences within this sample yield the same CDR3. The rearrangement links TRBV5-1 to TRBJ2-1; no clear D gene. Germline loops: CDR1 SGHRS, CDR2 YFSETQ. CDR3 length: 12 residues. The ends were cut back, 0 bases at V and 6 bases at J, with 4 bases in the middle. CDR3 bases: TGCGCCAGCAGCTTGGCCGGCAATGAGCAGTTCTTC. Its translation is CASSLAGNEQFF.

The chain employs TRBV9 and TRBJ1-6; D not certain. The CDR3 has 14 amino acids. Trimming pared 3 bases from V and 5 bases from J, leaving 9 bases between. The germline V gene encodes CDR1 SGDLS and CDR2 YYNGEE. CDR3 bases: TGTGCCAGCAGCGCGGACGGGGATAATTCACCCCTCCACTTT. Its translation: CASSADGDNSPLHF.

The J gene is TRBJ2-5, the V gene TRBV5-4; 7 bases map to TRBD2. The length of the CDR3 is 13 residues. From germline, CDR1 is SGHNT and CDR2 YYREEE (reference sequence). Trimming cost V 1 base and J 5 bases; bases outside gene matches: 2. The chain's CDR3 is CASSLPSGETQYF. The CDR3 DNA sequence: TGTGCCAGCAGCTTGCCTAGCGGCGAGACCCAGTACTTC.

The chain combines TRBV10-3 with TRBJ2-5; D is uncertain. Germline CDR1 and CDR2: ENHRY and SYGVKD. The CDR3 length is 14 residues. The V end was cut by 2 bases, the J end by 5 bases, with 12 bases between. The CDR3 coding sequence is TGTGCCATCAGTGAGGTCCGAAGTCAGGAGACCCAGTACTTC. Translating it yields CAISEVRSQETQYF.

The chain joins TRBV7-3 to TRBJ2-2, with D unclear. The CDR3 loop spans 14 amino acids. Germline-derived CDR1 and CDR2 are SGHTA and FQGTGA. The V and J ends lost 10 bases and 4 bases respectively, with 16 bases between them. The CDR3: CATSPGRTTGELFF. CDR3 in DNA: TGTGCCACCTCCCCGGGCCGCACCACCGGGGAGCTGTTTTTT.

The chain combines TRBV9 with TRBJ2-1; 11 positions match TRBD1. Germline V CDR1 and CDR2: SGDLS, YYNGEE. There are 15 residues in the CDR3. Trimming removed 6 bases from V and 4 bases from J; junction bases left unmatched: 6. The CDR3 region is CASTRDRGTYNEQFF. The CDR3 DNA follows: TGTGCCAGCACCCGGGACAGGGGGACTTACAATGAGCAGTTCTTC.

This clone showed up just a few times. The chain links TRBV5-5 to TRBJ2-5, with a tentative D call TRBD2 (5 bases). CDR3 length: 12 residues. V was shortened by 4 bases and J by 2 bases, with 6 bases between the two germline ends. Germline CDR1 SGHKS, CDR2 YYEKEE (reference sequence). CDR3 coding DNA: TGTGCCAGCAGCGGACTTCAAGAGACCCAGTACTTC. Encoded protein: CASSGLQETQYF.

The chain couples TRBV7-9 to TRBJ2-2; D is unclear. Per germline, CDR1 SEHNR and CDR2 FQNEAQ (reference sequence). V was cut by 5 bases and J by 7 bases, with 11 bases left in between. The CDR3 extends over 13 amino acids. CDR3 region: CASSPTSFGELFF. The CDR3 DNA reads as TGTGCCAGCAGCCCAACGAGCTTCGGGGAGCTGTTTTTT. The entire variable domain, with the rest obtained from reference TRBV7-9 and TRBJ2-2, is as follows: DTGVSQNPRHKITKRGQNVTFRCDPISEHNRLYWYRQTLGQGPEFLTYFQNEAQLEKSRLLSDRFSAERPKGSFSTLEIQRTEQGDSAMYLCASSPTSFGELFFGEGSRLTVL.

This clone was seen a single time. The rearrangement uses TRBV2 and TRBJ2-7; TRBD2 matches 8 bases. Germline CDR1 is SNHLY and CDR2 is FYNNEI. Losses at the gene ends were 1 base for V and 3 bases for J; bases not matched to a gene: 8. The CDR3 runs to 16 residues. The CDR3 DNA reads TGTGCCAGCAGTGAAGTCGGGAGGGGTCGGGGCTACGAGCAGTACTTC. It translates to CASSEVGRGRGYEQYF.

The V call is TRBV28, the J call TRBJ1-3, with 7 bases aligning to TRBD1. CDR3 length: 15 residues. The V segment lost 6 bases and the J segment 4 bases; nucleotides outside the gene matches: 9. Germline-derived CDR1 and CDR2 are MDHEN and SYDVKM. CDR3 amino acids: CASRTRGGRGNTIYF. The CDR3 coding sequence is TGTGCCAGCAGAACCAGGGGGGGACGGGGAAACACCATATATTTT.

The CDR3 region has the DNA TGTGCCAGCGGAAAGGCCCCCTCTAGGCGGGAGCAGTACTTC. Translating gives CASGKAPSRREQYF. The chain couples TRBV5-5 to TRBJ2-7; D is unresolved. This CDR3 spans 14 amino acids. Germline CDR1 and CDR2: SGHKS and YYEKEE (reference sequence). Deletions cut 7 bases from V and 7 bases from J, with 21 bases between.

V and J are TRBV7-2 and TRBJ2-2; 7 positions agree with TRBD2. Germline trimming cut 1 base from V and 7 bases from J; bases unmatched to any gene: 9. Germline assignment: CDR1 SGHTA and CDR2 FQGNSA. The CDR3 is 16 residues long. CDR3 sequence reads: CASSLESGKVGGELFF. The CDR3 DNA follows: TGTGCCAGCAGCTTAGAAAGCGGGAAGGTCGGCGGGGAGCTGTTTTTT.